These T cell receptor beta chains were read from a single sample in a study of blood T cell repertoires in COVID-19. The data were produced by immunoSEQ multiplex PCR, yet TCRdb's version contains in-frame clones alone and is incomplete. The sample lists 250,000 or so clones; 84% were seen once. Sequenced input: peripheral blood. All receptors come from a woman in her forties who had recovered from COVID-19. CDR3s include the opening cysteine and the closing phenylalanine or tryptophan. The D gene is left open where the match is weak.

>TRBV6-4|NA
CASSADEENTEAFF
>TRBV29-1|TRBD1
CSVEAGDSYGYTF
>TRBV14|NA
CASSRIGRYGTEAFF
>TRBV28|NA
CASNLRGGASSRKLFF
>TRBV12-3/TRBV12-4|TRBD2
CASSIWASGGLYF
>TRBV5-1|TRBD1
CASSLGQGEEKLFF
>TRBV6-6|NA
CASSYGLGTLYEQYF
>TRBV30|NA
CAWGRQPPQPQHF
>TRBV7-2|NA
CASSKQGPDTQYF
>TRBV12-3/TRBV12-4|TRBD1
CASRPLQGNEAFF
>TRBV11-2|TRBD1
CASSVPGQGREQYF
>TRBV6-5|NA
CASSYGVDRFF
>TRBV6-5|TRBD2
CASSSGLAGGLNIQYF
>TRBV5-4|NA
CASRTVNTEAFF
>TRBV14|NA
CASSQVGGSSPLHF
>TRBV19|NA
CASTQSGPATEAFF
>TRBV28|NA
CASSSGEQPQHF
>TRBV5-1|NA
CASSQDSYEQYF
>TRBV5-1|TRBD1
CASSLGTGSQETQYF
>TRBV7-7|TRBD2
CASSLVGGSSYNEQFF
>TRBV11-2|TRBD1
CASSAGTANTGELFF
>TRBV2|NA
CASSGQTAFTNTEAFF